The clone carrying this T cell receptor (beta chain) was recorded many times. What it binds is not known. Enrolled ophthalmopathy patients presented with a Clinical Activity Score of at least 3, a NOSPECS grade of at least 4, and disease duration under 3 months. This sample was included in a study of T cells in Graves' hyperthyroidism and ophthalmopathy. Study summary: Peripheral blood sampling occurred at initial diagnosis, before any treatment. Study-wide points: Among thyroid clonotypes expanded above 0.001, most also appeared in blood.

Amplification of TCR beta CDR3 regions was performed using RNA transcripts as template. A first-round RT-PCR of the TCR CDR3 used the HTBI primer set. TCRdb itself ran the multiplex PCR reads through MiXCR, one entry per CDR3 protein. The sample contains 200,000 to 250,000 distinct CDR3 sequences, over 20% of which appear only once. J lost 2 bases, V lost 2 bases, and 8 bases had no gene match. From germline, CDR1 is MNHEY and CDR2 SMNVEV (reference sequence). The CDR3 runs to 16 residues. The sequence was collected from a woman aged 40 to 55 with Graves' ophthalmopathy. The V call is TRBV27, the J call TRBJ2-7; 8 bases are a match to TRBD2. The sequenced sample consisted of blood. CDR3 protein: CASSLLGAGGTYEQYF. The CDR3 region has the DNA TGTGCCAGCAGTTTACTGGGCGCGGGAGGAACCTACGAGCAGTACTTC.